This TCR beta chain was identified in a study of T cells in tuberculosis. The table came from immunoSEQ multiplex PCR; TCRdb's copy has only in-frame clones and leaves some out. The table records about 88,000 clones, about nine tenths of them present only once. Sorting used thawed, overnight-rested PBMC stained with anti-CD3, a viability dye and GMM-loaded CD1B tetramer. The CD1B tetramers carried C32 glucose monomycolate purified from Rhodococcus equi. This TCR came from an adult woman with latent tuberculosis. Sequenced input: CD1b-GMM tetramer-negative cells sorted from PBMCs.

The chain's CDR3 is CASSVGQLPVTQYF. The CDR3 region has the DNA TGTGCCAGTAGTGTCGGACAGCTCCCAGTGACCCAGTACTTC. The chain joins TRBV19 to TRBJ2-5, with D possibly TRBD1 on 6 matching bases. CDR1 LNHDA and CDR2 SQIVND come from the germline V gene (reference sequence). The V gene lost 5 bases and the J gene lost 7 bases, with 17 bases spanning the gap. The CDR3 length is 14 residues.